Below are 5 T cell receptor beta chains sequenced from a single sample in a study of T cell responses to AZD1222 COVID-19 vaccine. Libraries were prepared by immunoSEQ multiplex PCR; TCRdb keeps only in-frame clonotypes and omits some of them. The sample comprises approximately 90,000 clones, approximately 86% of which are singletons, and approximately 7.9% rests with the top ten. The sample in question was peripheral blood, obtained on day 0 of AZD1222 vaccination. The receptors stem from an adult in good health.

The rearrangement uses TRBV4-2 and TRBJ1-5; unclear D gene. CDR1 is LGHNA, CDR2 YNFKEQ, per germline. V was clipped by 8 bases and J by 2 bases, with 16 bases between them. The CDR3 runs to 15 residues. DNA of the CDR3: TGTGCCAGCGATACTGCTGGGTATGGCAATCAGCCCCAGCATTTT. This gives the protein CASDTAGYGNQPQHF.

This chain joins TRBV28 and TRBJ1-2; the D gene is possibly TRBD1 (6 bases). This CDR3 region has 13 residues. The germline CDR1 and CDR2 sequences are MDHEN and SYDVKM. The V and J ends lost 5 bases and 5 bases respectively, with 12 bases between them. The CDR3 DNA follows: TGTGCCAGCAGTAGGGGGGGAGGGTATGGCTACACCTTC. Translation gives CASSRGGGYGYTF.

This clone was seen once. CDR3: CASSLDVRWETQYF. As DNA, the CDR3 is TGTGCCAGCAGCTTAGATGTACGGTGGGAGACCCAGTACTTC. The J gene is TRBJ2-5, the V gene TRBV7-2, with no clear D. CDR1 and CDR2 (germline): SGHTA, FQGNSA. Trimming removed 1 base at V and 5 bases at J, with 11 bases between. This CDR3 has 14 amino acids.

V usage is TRBV3-1 (or the pseudogene TRBV3-2) and J usage is TRBJ1-5, with D uncertain. Germline-derived CDR1 and CDR2 are LGHDT and YNNKEL (reference sequence). V was shortened by 0 bases and J by 6 bases, with 3 bases between the two germline ends. This CDR3 comprises 12 residues. In DNA, the CDR3 is TGTGCCAGCAGCCAAGAAGGTCAGCCCCAGCATTTT. It translates to CASSQEGQPQHF.

The rearrangement uses TRBV7-6 and TRBJ2-2; D possibly matches TRBD1 or TRBD2 (5 bases each). V was shortened by 1 base and J by 3 bases, with 12 bases between the two germline ends. Germline loops: CDR1 SGHVS, CDR2 FNYEAQ. CDR3 length: 16 residues. CDR3: CASSLVRGSDTGELFF. As DNA, the CDR3 is TGTGCCAGCAGCTTAGTACGGGGCTCCGACACCGGGGAGCTGTTTTTT.